This T cell receptor beta chain emerged from a study of blood T cells in healthy people across ages. The CDR3 extends over 16 amino acids. In germline, CDR1 is LGHDT, CDR2 YNNKEL (reference sequence). Concerning this clonotype itself: One end of the junction fails to match germline, which may point to a read error.

The use of a sample-barcoded 5' primer and a J-beta primer mix characterized a second PCR of roughly 7 to 11 cycles. TCRdb analysed the 5' RACE reads with MiXCR anew, one entry per CDR3 protein. The table lists approximately 900,000 distinct CDR3 sequences, 40% to 60% of them singletons. The receptor comes from a man aged 30 to 45 in good health. This chain uses TRBV3-1 with TRBJ2-3; 7 bases agree with TRBD2. Sequencing was done on a sample of blood. The CDR3 is CASSQGGAAGADTQYF. In DNA, the CDR3 is TGCGCCAGCAGCCAAGGCGGAGCTGCGGGGGCAGATACGCAGTATTTT.